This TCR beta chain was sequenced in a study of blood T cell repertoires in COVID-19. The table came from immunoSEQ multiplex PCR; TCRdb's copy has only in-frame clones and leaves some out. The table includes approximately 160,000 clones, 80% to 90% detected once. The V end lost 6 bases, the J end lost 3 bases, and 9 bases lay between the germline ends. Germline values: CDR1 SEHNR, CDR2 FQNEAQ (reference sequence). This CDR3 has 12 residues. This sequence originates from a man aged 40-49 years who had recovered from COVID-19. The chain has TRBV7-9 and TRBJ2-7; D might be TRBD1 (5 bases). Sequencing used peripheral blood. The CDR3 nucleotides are TGTGCCAGCAGTGACGACAGCTACGAGCAGTACTTC. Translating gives CASSDDSYEQYF.